The 20 T cell receptor beta chains listed next were all sequenced from one sample in a study of cytomegalovirus exposure and HLA in healthy donors. Use of 60 Vbeta and 13 Jbeta primers characterized the PCR. Sequencing used immunoSEQ multiplex PCR; TCRdb keeps in-frame clones, though not all of them. The table records under 170,000 clones, 79% of them present only once. The sequenced sample consisted of PBMCs. Receptor source: a man aged 50-60 years in good health and CMV-seropositive.

This chain uses TRBV27 with TRBJ2-6, with a tentative D call TRBD2 (7 bases). The germline V and J ends were trimmed by 2 bases and 4 bases, with 27 bases remaining between them. From germline, CDR1 is MNHEY and CDR2 SMNVEV (reference sequence). This CDR3 has 21 amino acids. The CDR3: CASSLRGGPMRGTWGANVLTF. CDR3 sequence (DNA): TGTGCCAGCAGTTTAAGGGGGGGGCCTATGAGGGGAACCTGGGGGGCCAACGTCCTGACTTTC. Full variable domain (missing parts from reference TRBV27 and TRBJ2-6): EAQVTQNPRYLITVTGKKLTVTCSQNMNHEYMSWYRQDPGLGLRQIYYSMNVEVTDKGDVPEGYKVSRKEKRNFPLILESPSPNQTSLYFCASSLRGGPMRGTWGANVLTFGAGSRLTVL.

The J gene is TRBJ2-7, the V gene TRBV10-3; D is perhaps TRBD2 (6 bases). The CDR3 has 15 residues. Germline V CDR1 and CDR2: ENHRY, SYGVKD. Deletions cut 4 bases from V and 0 bases from J, with 13 bases between. The CDR3 nucleotides are TGTGCCATCAGTGGACGAATAGCGGACTCCTACGAGCAGTACTTC. Protein sequence: CAISGRIADSYEQYF.

The chain joins TRBV19 to TRBJ2-2; 9 bases line up with TRBD1. The J segment lost 4 bases and the V segment lost 6 bases, leaving 12 bases of the junction unmatched. The germline gives CDR1 LNHDA, CDR2 SQIVND (reference sequence). The CDR3 runs 17 residues. The CDR3 region is CASSGQGTASPTGELFF. CDR3 bases: TGTGCCAGTAGCGGACAGGGGACGGCTTCGCCCACCGGGGAGCTGTTTTTT.

This clone has only one observation. This chain uses TRBV19 with TRBJ2-5; TRBD2 aligns across 15 bases. CDR1 LNHDA and CDR2 SQIVND come from the germline V gene (reference sequence). V was clipped by 5 bases and J by 4 bases; unmatched bases: 5. The CDR3 extends over 16 amino acids. CDR3 residues: CASSSRTSGRGETQYF. The CDR3 nucleotides read TGTGCCAGTAGTTCCCGGACTAGCGGGAGGGGAGAGACCCAGTACTTC.

This clone has just one count. The chain combines TRBV5-1 with TRBJ2-5, with 7 bases matching TRBD1. Germline trimming cut 2 bases from V and 1 base from J; bases unmatched to any gene: 5. Germline V CDR1 and CDR2: SGHRS, YFSETQ. This CDR3 has 15 amino acids. The CDR3 here is CASSFEPGGQETQYF. In DNA form, the CDR3 reads TGCGCCAGCAGCTTTGAACCAGGGGGCCAAGAGACCCAGTACTTC.

This rearrangement joins TRBV6-1 to TRBJ2-5; TRBD2 matches 10 bases. CDR3 size: 17 residues. V lost 2 bases and J lost 0; bases outside the gene matches: 6. Germline V gene lookup returns CDR1 MNHNS and CDR2 SASEGT. The CDR3 DNA reads TGTGCCAGCAGTGAAATAGCGGGAGGACCGTACCAAGAGACCCAGTACTTC. Translating gives CASSEIAGGPYQETQYF.

With respect to this clone: Other DNA sequences in the same sample also yield this CDR3. The rearrangement links TRBV10-3 to TRBJ1-1, with TRBD1 matching 8 bases. The V gene end was trimmed by 2 bases and the J gene end by 5 bases; junction bases not matched to a gene: 4. Germline lookup yields CDR1 ENHRY and CDR2 SYGVKD. This CDR3 contains 14 residues. In DNA, the CDR3 is TGTGCCATCAGTGAGAGCAGGGGGCAGACTGAAGCTTTCTTT. This encodes CAISESRGQTEAFF.

The rearrangement links TRBV5-1 to TRBJ1-1, with TRBD1 matching 9 bases. Looked up from germline, CDR1 is SGHRS and CDR2 is YFSETQ. CDR3 length equals 13 residues. The J segment lost 11 bases and the V segment lost 3 bases, leaving 8 bases of the junction unmatched. The CDR3 nucleotides read TGCGCCAGCAGCTCAGGACAGGGGTCGCGCGCTTTCTTT. As protein: CASSSGQGSRAFF.

The CDR3 bases are TGTGCCAGTAGTATGGGTACAGGGGGTAGCACAGATACGCAGTATTTT. It specifies CASSMGTGGSTDTQYF. This sequence joins TRBV19 and TRBJ2-3; TRBD1 agrees at 8 bases. Germline values: CDR1 LNHDA, CDR2 SQIVND (reference sequence). Trimming removed 3 bases from V and 0 bases from J; junction bases left unmatched: 5. This CDR3 region has 16 residues. The entire variable domain, with the rest obtained from reference TRBV19 and TRBJ2-3, is as follows: DGGITQSPKYLFRKEGQNVTLSCEQNLNHDAMYWYRQDPGQGLRLIYYSQIVNDFQKGDIAEGYSVSREKKESFPLTVTSAQKNPTAFYLCASSMGTGGSTDTQYFGPGTRLTVL.

This chain joins TRBV4-1 and TRBJ2-1; perhaps TRBD2 as D (6 bases). There are 16 residues in the CDR3. With 4 bases removed from V and 6 bases from J, the gap between germline ends came to 19 bases. Per germline, CDR1 MGHRA and CDR2 YSYEKL. CDR3 residues: CASSRVGGGFINEQFF. The CDR3 DNA reads as TGCGCCAGCAGCCGAGTTGGGGGAGGCTTCATCAATGAGCAGTTCTTC.

The chain joins TRBV29-1 to TRBJ2-7; TRBD1 aligns across 8 bases. The J segment lost 4 bases and the V segment lost 3 bases, leaving 8 bases of the junction unmatched. The CDR3 spans 14 residues. The germline gives CDR1 SQVTM, CDR2 ANQGSEA. The CDR3 sequence: CSVEATGARYEQYF. CDR3 in DNA: TGCAGCGTTGAGGCGACAGGGGCGAGGTACGAGCAGTACTTC.

The V gene is TRBV10-3, the J gene TRBJ1-1; 7 bases are shared with TRBD1. CDR3 length: 13 residues. Trimming took 6 bases from V and 6 from J; bases not matched to a gene: 7. CDR1 and CDR2 (germline): ENHRY, SYGVKD. CDR3 amino acids: CAIRGLDRAEAFF. CDR3 DNA sequence: TGTGCCATCAGAGGTCTAGACAGGGCTGAAGCTTTCTTT.

The count of this clone is one. The chain recombines TRBV29-1 with TRBJ2-5; possibly TRBD1 for D (6 bases). The better agreement between TRBJ2-7 and the DNA end casts doubt on the J call. Germline V gene sequence: CDR1 SQVTM, CDR2 ANQGSEA. CDR3 length: 13 amino acids. The CDR3 coding sequence is TGCAGCGTTTCCGGACAGAGCACCTACGAGCAGTACTTC. This codes for CSVSGQSTYEQYF.

The V and J genes are TRBV2 and TRBJ1-1; D not resolved. The CDR3 length is 15 residues. CDR1 and CDR2 from the germline V gene are SNHLY and FYNNEI. Trimming left V 5 bases short and J 0 bases short, with 13 bases between. The CDR3: CASSIRGRLNTEAFF. In DNA form, the CDR3 reads TGTGCCAGCAGTATCCGGGGAAGGTTGAACACTGAAGCTTTCTTT.

This clone was observed a single time. The genes are TRBV19 and TRBJ1-4; perhaps TRBD1 as D (5 bases). CDR1 and CDR2 (germline): LNHDA, SQIVND (reference sequence). V lost 5 bases to trimming and J lost 7 bases, with 17 bases between them. This CDR3 is built from 15 residues. The CDR3 DNA follows: TGTGCCAGTAGTCGGTTTCTGCAGGGCGGTGAAAAACTGTTTTTT. This gives the protein CASSRFLQGGEKLFF.

The rearrangement links TRBV6-1 to TRBJ2-1; TRBD2 is a possible D gene (5 bases). Per germline, CDR1 MNHNS and CDR2 SASEGT. V gave up 5 bases and J gave up 9 bases, with 20 bases separating them. The CDR3 extends over 15 amino acids. The CDR3 DNA follows: TGTGCCAGCAGTCTAAGGGCTAGTGTACTAGGTGAGCAGTTCTTC. Translating it yields CASSLRASVLGEQFF.

V gene TRBV15 combines with J gene TRBJ1-5; D unresolved. Per germline, CDR1 LNHNV and CDR2 YYDKDF (reference sequence). V lost 4 bases, J lost 2 bases, and 3 bases lay in between. CDR3 length: 12 amino acids. Here the CDR3 reads CATSTGNQPQHF. The DNA for the CDR3 is TGTGCCACCAGCACGGGCAATCAGCCCCAGCATTTT.

This sequence joins TRBV10-3 and TRBJ2-1, with a weak D call TRBD1 (6 bases). In germline, CDR1 is ENHRY, CDR2 SYGVKD. The V end lost 7 bases, the J end lost 6 bases, and 10 bases lay between the germline ends. The CDR3 has 12 amino acids. The CDR3 loop is CAIKDSVNEQFF. The CDR3 DNA reads as TGTGCCATCAAGGACAGCGTCAATGAGCAGTTCTTC.

The sample holds a few counts of this clone. V gene TRBV10-3 combines with J gene TRBJ2-2, with D unclear. Looked up from germline, CDR1 is ENHRY and CDR2 is SYGVKD. The CDR3 extends over 16 amino acids. Trimming removed 4 bases at V and 6 bases at J, with 18 bases between. The CDR3 coding sequence is TGTGCCATCAGTGCTCCGCGGCTTAGCCTGTCCGGGGAGCTGTTTTTT. It is translated as CAISAPRLSLSGELFF.

The V and J genes are TRBV28 and TRBJ2-7, with TRBD2 matching over 11 bases. The trim removed 4 bases at V and 1 base at J, leaving 9 bases unmatched. The CDR3 sequence is 17 residues long. Germline CDR1 and CDR2: MDHEN and SYDVKM. For the CDR3, the DNA is TGTGCCAGCAGTTCACCACTTACTAGCGGGAGTTCCTACGAGCAGTACTTC. Its protein product is CASSSPLTSGSSYEQYF.